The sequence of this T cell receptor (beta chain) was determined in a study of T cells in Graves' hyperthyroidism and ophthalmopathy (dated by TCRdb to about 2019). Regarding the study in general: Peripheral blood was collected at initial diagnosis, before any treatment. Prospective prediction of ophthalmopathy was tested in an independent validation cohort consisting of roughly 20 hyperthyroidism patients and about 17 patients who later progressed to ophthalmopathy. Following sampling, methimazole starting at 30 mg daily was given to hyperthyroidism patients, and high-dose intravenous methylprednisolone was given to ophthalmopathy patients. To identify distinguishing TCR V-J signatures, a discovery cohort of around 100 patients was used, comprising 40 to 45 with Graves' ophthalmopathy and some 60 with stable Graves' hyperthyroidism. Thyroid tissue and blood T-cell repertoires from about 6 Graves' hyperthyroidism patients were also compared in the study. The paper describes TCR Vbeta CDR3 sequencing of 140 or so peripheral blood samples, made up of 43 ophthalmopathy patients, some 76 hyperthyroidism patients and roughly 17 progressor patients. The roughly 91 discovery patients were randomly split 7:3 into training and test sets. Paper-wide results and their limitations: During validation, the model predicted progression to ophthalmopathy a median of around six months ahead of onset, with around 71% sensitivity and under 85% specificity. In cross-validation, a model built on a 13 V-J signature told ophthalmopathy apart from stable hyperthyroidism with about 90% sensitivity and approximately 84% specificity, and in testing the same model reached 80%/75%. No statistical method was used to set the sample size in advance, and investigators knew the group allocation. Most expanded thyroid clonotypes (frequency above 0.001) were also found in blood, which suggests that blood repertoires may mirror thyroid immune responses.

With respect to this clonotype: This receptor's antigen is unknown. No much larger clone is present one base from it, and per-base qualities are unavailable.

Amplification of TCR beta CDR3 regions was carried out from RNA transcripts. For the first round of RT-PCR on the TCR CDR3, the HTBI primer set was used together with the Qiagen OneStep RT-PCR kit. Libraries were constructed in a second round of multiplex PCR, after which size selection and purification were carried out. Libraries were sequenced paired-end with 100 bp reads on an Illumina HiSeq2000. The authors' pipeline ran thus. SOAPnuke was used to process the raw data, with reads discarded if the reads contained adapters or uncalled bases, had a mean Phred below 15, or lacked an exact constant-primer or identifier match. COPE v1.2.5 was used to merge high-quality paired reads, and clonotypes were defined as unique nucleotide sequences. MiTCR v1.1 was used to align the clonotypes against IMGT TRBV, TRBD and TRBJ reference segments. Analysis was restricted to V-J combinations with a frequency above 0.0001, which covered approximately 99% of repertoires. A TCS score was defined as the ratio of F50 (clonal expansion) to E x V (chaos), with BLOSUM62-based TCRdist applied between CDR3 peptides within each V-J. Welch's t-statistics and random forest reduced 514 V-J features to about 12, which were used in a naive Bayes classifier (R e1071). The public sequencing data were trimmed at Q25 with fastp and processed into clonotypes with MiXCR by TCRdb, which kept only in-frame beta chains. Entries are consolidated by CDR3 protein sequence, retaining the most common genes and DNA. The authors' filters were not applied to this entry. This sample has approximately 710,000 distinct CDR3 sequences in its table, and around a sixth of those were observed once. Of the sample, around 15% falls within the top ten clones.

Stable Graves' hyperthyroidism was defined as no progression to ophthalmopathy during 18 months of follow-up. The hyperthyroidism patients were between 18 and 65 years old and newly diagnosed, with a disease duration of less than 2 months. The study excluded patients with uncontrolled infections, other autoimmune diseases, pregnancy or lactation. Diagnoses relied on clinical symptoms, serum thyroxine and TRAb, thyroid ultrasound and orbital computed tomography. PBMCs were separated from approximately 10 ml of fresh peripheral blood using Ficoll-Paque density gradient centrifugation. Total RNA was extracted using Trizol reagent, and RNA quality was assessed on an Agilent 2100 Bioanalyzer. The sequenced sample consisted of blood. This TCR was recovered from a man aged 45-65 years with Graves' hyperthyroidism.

This receptor has the CDR3 CAISELTKTGELFF. The nucleotides read TGTGCCATCAGTGAGCTGACCAAAACCGGGGAGCTGTTTTTT. Recombination connected TRBV10-3 to TRBJ2-2; confidence is insufficient to name the D gene. The V end loses 2 bases and the J end loses 5 bases, and a stretch of 9 bases separates them. The cysteine opens and the phenylalanine closes a CDR3 of 14 amino acids. Only CDR3 DNA remains: 42 bases, in frame from the first base. Per the germline V gene, ENHRY is the CDR1 and SYGVKD is the CDR2.